The 26 T cell receptor beta chains listed next were all sequenced from one sample in a study of response to subunit inactivated influenza vaccine. TCRdb processed the RT-PCR reads anew with MiXCR; each CDR3 protein has one entry. The sample has about 570,000 distinct CDR3 sequences, about 10% seen once. This sample was also put to use in a study of T cells expressing NK-cell markers. That work states: Generation of TCR beta cDNA was performed by 5'RACE template switching incorporating UMIs.

Source: PBMCs from blood, taken on the day of vaccination. Source of these receptors: a man aged 50-59 years who received an inactivated influenza vaccine.

The J gene is TRBJ1-1, the V gene TRBV7-9; no firm D call. This CDR3 is built from 12 residues. V lost 4 bases and J lost 5, with 8 bases in between. Germline V gene sequence: CDR1 SEHNR, CDR2 FQNEAQ (reference sequence). DNA for the CDR3: TGTGCCAGCAGCTCCTGGGGAACTGAAGCTTTCTTT. It encodes CASSSWGTEAFF.

This clonotype was seen many times. The chain uses TRBV5-1 and TRBJ2-5, with 8 bases that match TRBD1. Losses at the gene ends were 5 bases for V and 0 bases for J; bases not matched to a gene: 0. The CDR3 has 13 residues. Germline V gene lookup returns CDR1 SGHRS and CDR2 YFSETQ. CDR3: CASRTGDQETQYF. The CDR3 nucleotides are TGCGCCAGCAGGACAGGGGACCAAGAGACCCAGTACTTC.

This clonotype has more than one count but fewer than ten. The chain carries TRBV9 and TRBJ1-6, with a possible D match to TRBD1 (6 bases). This CDR3 region has 14 residues. V lost 3 bases and J lost 8, with 12 bases in between. CDR1 is SGDLS and CDR2 is YYNGEE in the germline V gene. This CDR3 is CASSGTGYDSPLHF. CDR3 bases: TGTGCCAGCAGCGGCACAGGGTACGATTCACCCCTCCACTTT.

The sample holds a few counts of this clonotype. The J gene is TRBJ1-6, the V gene TRBV20-1; D call uncertain. CDR3 length equals 12 residues. Per germline, CDR1 DFQATT and CDR2 SNEGSKA (reference sequence). V lost 1 base, J lost 10 bases, and 8 bases lay in between. CDR3 sequence: CSARGAGSPLHF. The CDR3 coding sequence is TGCAGTGCTAGAGGTGCGGGCTCACCCCTCCACTTT.

DNA of the CDR3: TGTGCCCTCGGCGGCAGAGCCTACTCTGGGGCCAACGTCCTGACTTTC. Its protein is CALGGRAYSGANVLTF. J is TRBJ2-6 and V is TRBV6-1; the D is unclear. The CDR3 contains 16 residues. Trimming cost V 11 bases and J 0 bases, with 17 bases left between them. Germline CDR1 and CDR2: MNHNS and SASEGT.

This clonotype was seen only a few times. This chain uses TRBV7-2 with TRBJ1-3, with TRBD1 as a possible D gene (5 bases). The CDR3 extends over 14 amino acids. Germline V gives CDR1 SGHTA, CDR2 FQGNSA. Trimming took 4 bases from V and 4 from J, leaving 11 bases between them. The CDR3 bases are TGTGCCAGCAGCTCGTACGGGACCGGAAACACCATATATTTT. Translating it yields CASSSYGTGNTIYF.

Concerning this clonotype itself: A read error may account for a junction end that differs from germline. The V gene is TRBV2, the J gene TRBJ1-5; D might be TRBD1 (5 bases). CDR1 and CDR2 (germline): SNHLY, FYNNEI. The CDR3 loop spans 15 amino acids. For the CDR3, the DNA is TGTGCCGGCAGTGATGCCCGGGGGAGCAATCAGCCCCAGCATTTT. This translates into CAGSDARGSNQPQHF.

Ten or more counts support this clonotype. The rearrangement links TRBV4-3 to TRBJ2-7, with 10 bases matching TRBD2. Unmatched junction bases numbered 2, after V lost 2 bases and J lost 4 bases. CDR1 LGHNA and CDR2 YSLEER come from the germline V gene. This CDR3 contains 14 residues. The DNA for the CDR3 is TGCGCCAGCAGCCAACAAGCGGGGGGGTACGAGCAGTACTTC. Protein sequence: CASSQQAGGYEQYF.

This CDR3 reads CSATPGSYEQYF. The CDR3 DNA is TGCAGTGCCACTCCAGGCTCCTACGAGCAGTACTTC. The genes are TRBV20-1 and TRBJ2-7; no clear D. CDR3 size: 12 residues. The germline V and J ends were trimmed by 6 bases and 0 bases, with 9 bases remaining between them. Germline CDR1 reads DFQATT; CDR2 reads SNEGSKA (reference sequence).

The V gene is TRBV11-2, the J gene TRBJ1-2, with 9 bases identical to TRBD1. J was trimmed by 7 bases and V by 5 bases; bases with no gene match: 5. Germline V gives CDR1 SGHAT, CDR2 FQNNGV. This CDR3 region has 13 residues. CDR3 DNA sequence: TGTGCCAGCAGCCAACAGGGGGCGCCTGGCTACACCTTC. This codes for CASSQQGAPGYTF.

V and J are TRBV7-2 and TRBJ2-7, with D perhaps TRBD1 or TRBD2 (5 bases each). There are 15 residues in the CDR3. Germline loops: CDR1 SGHTA, CDR2 FQGNSA. Between the trimmed V and J ends, which lost 5 bases and 6 bases, there was a span of 20 bases. CDR3 protein: CASSTEGTAHSEQYF. CDR3 DNA: TGTGCCAGCAGCACAGAAGGGACCGCGCACAGCGAGCAGTACTTC.

This clonotype was counted only a few times. The chain carries TRBV20-1 and TRBJ1-1; D possibly corresponds to TRBD1 (5 bases). Trimming stripped 1 base from V and 6 bases from J, with 12 bases between. The CDR3 has 13 residues. Germline V gene sequence: CDR1 DFQATT, CDR2 SNEGSKA (reference sequence). CDR3 protein: CSARGQSPAEAFF. DNA for the CDR3: TGCAGTGCTAGAGGACAGTCCCCAGCTGAAGCTTTCTTT.

As DNA, the CDR3 is TGTGCCATCAGTGGGTCGGCAAACTACGAGCAGTACTTC. Translation: CAISGSANYEQYF. V is TRBV10-3 and J is TRBJ2-7, with D unclear. There are 13 residues in the CDR3. Per the germline V gene, CDR1 is ENHRY and CDR2 is SYGVKD. The V end lost 4 bases, the J end lost 3 bases, and 10 bases lay between the germline ends.

V and J are TRBV5-1 and TRBJ2-7, with D possibly matching TRBD1 (6 bases). The CDR3 covers 16 residues. The V gene lost 2 bases and the J gene lost 3 bases, with 18 bases spanning the gap. From germline, CDR1 is SGHRS and CDR2 YFSETQ. The CDR3 DNA is TGCGCCAGCAGCTTCGCAGGGGCTATTCCGGACTACGAGCAGTACTTC. Its translation: CASSFAGAIPDYEQYF.

The chain is built from TRBV30 and TRBJ2-3; 13 bases fit TRBD2. There are 19 residues in the CDR3. Germline CDR1 GTSNPN, CDR2 SVGIG (reference sequence). V lost 3 bases and J lost 2; bases outside the gene matches: 14. The CDR3 sequence is CAWSRGTSGNSGLTDTQYF. CDR3 nucleotides: TGTGCCTGGAGCCGAGGGACTAGCGGGAACTCAGGCCTCACAGATACGCAGTATTTT.

This rearrangement joins TRBV10-3 to TRBJ2-2; unclear D gene. V was clipped by 4 bases and J by 0 bases, with 6 bases between them. The CDR3 runs 14 residues. Germline V lookup: CDR1 ENHRY, CDR2 SYGVKD. The CDR3 nucleotides read TGTGCCATCAGTGGCAATGCGAACACCGGGGAGCTGTTTTTT. Protein product: CAISGNANTGELFF.

In its sample, this clonotype was seen a few times. The chain uses TRBV19 and TRBJ2-7; possibly TRBD1 for D (5 bases). With 7 bases removed from V and 1 base from J, the gap between germline ends came to 11 bases. In germline, CDR1 is LNHDA, CDR2 SQIVND (reference sequence). CDR3 size: 13 residues. The chain's CDR3 is CASNKGQSYEQYF. The CDR3 region has the DNA TGTGCCAGTAATAAGGGGCAATCCTACGAGCAGTACTTC.

The chain couples TRBV5-1 to TRBJ1-4; D remains ambiguous. The CDR3 loop spans 14 amino acids. Trimming pared 4 bases from V and 4 bases from J, leaving 11 bases between. Germline V gene sequence: CDR1 SGHRS, CDR2 YFSETQ. The CDR3 spells CASSPVGVNEKLFF. CDR3 sequence (DNA): TGCGCCAGCAGCCCGGTCGGGGTTAATGAAAAACTGTTTTTT.

This clonotype has a handful of counts. The V and J genes are TRBV4-1 and TRBJ1-4; D unclear. V lost 0 bases and J lost 4, with 12 bases in between. This CDR3 is built from 16 residues. Germline V gene data show CDR1 as MGHRA and CDR2 as YSYEKL. CDR3 in amino acids: CASSQDGYSFNEKLFF. CDR3 nucleotide sequence: TGCGCCAGCAGCCAAGATGGGTACAGTTTTAATGAAAAACTGTTTTTT.

Only a few counts were recorded for this clonotype. The rearrangement uses TRBV12-3 or TRBV12-4 and TRBJ1-5, with a possible D match to TRBD1 (5 bases). The CDR3 length is 13 residues. Trimming pared 8 bases from V and 4 bases from J, leaving 12 bases between. The CDR3 is CASSGLGNQPQHF. DNA of the CDR3: TGTGCCAGCTCAGGGTTAGGGAATCAGCCCCAGCATTTT.

This clonotype was picked up one time. A read error is possible here, since a much larger clone lies one base away. The V and J genes are TRBV28 and TRBJ2-5, with 10 bases aligning to TRBD1. CDR3 size: 15 residues. CDR1 MDHEN and CDR2 SYDVKM come from the germline V gene. The CDR3 nucleotides are TGTGCCATCAGTTTTGGACAGGGGGTCGTCGAGACCCAGTACTTC. Translating it yields CAISFGQGVVETQYF.

A few counts support this clonotype. The chain links TRBV9 to TRBJ2-3; perhaps TRBD1 as D (5 bases). The CDR3 has 14 residues. Between the trimmed V and J ends, which lost 4 bases and 1 base, there was a span of 10 bases. Germline assignment: CDR1 SGDLS and CDR2 YYNGEE. CDR3 nucleotide sequence: TGTGCCAGCAGCCCACAGGACCGCACAGATACGCAGTATTTT. This gives the protein CASSPQDRTDTQYF.

There are many counts of this clonotype. The rearrangement joins TRBV7-8 to TRBJ2-1; 7 nucleotides match TRBD2. The length of the CDR3 is 15 residues. After removal of 5 bases from V and 5 bases from J, the junction contained 9 bases not matched to a gene. The germline V gene encodes CDR1 SGHVS and CDR2 FQNEAQ. Written as DNA, the CDR3 is TGTGCCAGCAGCCAAGGACTAGACCGAAACAATGAGCAGTTCTTC. This sequence encodes CASSQGLDRNNEQFF.

This clonotype was detected ten times or more. This chain links TRBV27 with TRBJ1-5, with D perhaps matching TRBD1 (5 bases). There are 14 residues in the CDR3. The germline V gene has CDR1 MNHEY and CDR2 SMNVEV (reference sequence). The V end was cut by 6 bases, the J end by 5 bases, with 14 bases between. The CDR3 DNA follows: TGTGCCAGCAGCCCGTTGGGGGGGTATCAGCCCCAGCATTTT. It is translated as CASSPLGGYQPQHF.

This clonotype appeared a few times. V and J are TRBV7-2 and TRBJ1-6, with 9 bases aligning to TRBD1. The CDR3 is 13 amino acids. Germline CDR1 is SGHTA and CDR2 is FQGNSA. J was trimmed by 7 bases and V by 8 bases; bases with no gene match: 3. The CDR3 DNA reads as TGTGCCAGCCTCGACAGGGGGAATTCACCCCTCCACTTT. This encodes CASLDRGNSPLHF.

The chain recombines TRBV14 with TRBJ2-5, with D tentatively TRBD1 (6 bases). Germline CDR1 is SGHDN and CDR2 is FVKESK. The CDR3 consists of 14 residues. V lost 1 base and J lost 7, with 13 bases in between. The CDR3 sequence is CASSQGRQGRTQYF. The CDR3 nucleotides are TGTGCCAGCAGCCAAGGCCGCCAGGGGAGGACCCAGTACTTC. Full variable domain (rest looked up from reference TRBV14 and TRBJ2-5): EAGVTQFPSHSVIEKGQTVTLRCDPISGHDNLYWYRRVMGKEIKFLLHFVKESKQDESGMPNNRFLAERTGGTYSTLKVQPAELEDSGVYFCASSQGRQGRTQYFGPGTRLLVL.